This T cell receptor (beta chain) was profiled in a study of T cells after yellow fever vaccination. Germline assignment: CDR1 SGHRS and CDR2 YFSETQ. Germline trimming cut 5 bases from V and 8 bases from J; bases unmatched to any gene: 10. The CDR3 sequence is 15 residues long. Overall study findings and caveats: Post-booster reappearance was seen for most primary-vaccination clones (about 96% CD4, roughly 86% CD8).

With regard to this clonotype: Its antigen is currently unknown.

TCRdb analysed the 5' RACE reads with MiXCR anew, one entry per CDR3 protein. The sample yields under 500,000 distinct CDR3 sequences, around 20% seen once. The clonotype was recovered from a man between 18 and 29 years old who received the YFV17D yellow fever vaccine. This specimen was PBMCs, taken before the yellow fever booster vaccination. The chain has TRBV5-1 and TRBJ2-2; TRBD2 matches at 9 bases. The CDR3 DNA is TGCGCCAGCAGACCCGCACCGGGACTAGCAGGGGAGCTGTTTTTT. This gives the protein CASRPAPGLAGELFF. The variable domain in full, with the rest retrieved from reference TRBV5-1 and TRBJ2-2, is KAGVTQTPRYLIKTRGQQVTLSCSPISGHRSVSWYQQTPGQGLQFLFEYFSETQRNKGNFPGRFSGRQFSNSRSEMNVSTLELGDSALYLCASRPAPGLAGELFFGEGSRLTVL.